These 15 T cell receptor beta chains share one sample of origin, sequenced in a study of identical twins. Using its own MiXCR run on the 5' RACE reads, TCRdb lists one record per CDR3 protein. This repertoire shows more than 250,000 distinct CDR3 sequences, approximately 8.5% found once; its top ten account for approximately 2.1%. These same data were also listed under a study on yellow fever vaccine responses in identical twins.

The sample comprised memory (CD45RO+) T cells sorted from blood. These receptor sequences come from a young woman in good health.

The genes are TRBV14 and TRBJ1-6; D call uncertain. Germline V gene sequence: CDR1 SGHDN, CDR2 FVKESK. V was pared by 1 base and J by 13 bases, with 11 bases between. The length of the CDR3 is 13 residues. Here the CDR3 reads CASSQVESSPLHF. In DNA, the CDR3 is TGTGCCAGCAGCCAAGTTGAAAGTTCCCCCCTCCACTTT.

This clonotype has only a few counts. The chain combines TRBV28 with TRBJ1-2; D is ambiguous. The CDR3 covers 13 residues. Germline CDR1 and CDR2: MDHEN and SYDVKM. The V end lost 5 bases, the J end lost 5 bases, and 12 bases lay between the germline ends. The CDR3 is CASSIRGVYGYTF. As DNA, the CDR3 is TGTGCCAGCAGTATCCGAGGCGTTTATGGCTACACCTTC.

The chain recombines TRBV3-1 with TRBJ1-3; TRBD1 matches 7 bases. Germline V lookup: CDR1 LGHDT, CDR2 YNNKEL (reference sequence). V lost 1 base, J lost 2 bases, and 8 bases stayed unmatched. This CDR3 is 17 amino acids long. CDR3 sequence: CASSQGGQPRPGNTIYF. The CDR3 nucleotides read TGTGCCAGCAGCCAAGGGGGACAGCCCCGGCCTGGAAACACCATATATTTT. Supplemented by reference TRBV3-1 and TRBJ1-3, the full variable domain reads DTAVSQTPKYLVTQMGNDKSIKCEQNLGHDTMYWYKQDSKKFLKIMFSYNNKELIINETVPNRFSPKSPDKAHLNLHINSLELGDSAVYFCASSQGGQPRPGNTIYFGEGSWLTVV.

The gene calls are TRBV5-1 and TRBJ2-5, with D possibly being TRBD1 (5 bases). Germline V CDR1 and CDR2: SGHRS, YFSETQ. V lost 0 bases, J lost 5 bases, and 14 bases lay in between. The CDR3 is 15 residues long. CDR3 sequence: CASSLGQGSSETQYF. The DNA for the CDR3 is TGCGCCAGCAGCTTGGGGCAGGGAAGTTCTGAGACCCAGTACTTC.

The sample holds a few counts of this clonotype. The V and J genes are TRBV6-1 and TRBJ2-3, with a possible D match to TRBD1 (6 bases). V dropped 8 bases and J dropped 5 bases, with 23 bases sitting between them. The V gene's germline CDR1 is MNHNS and CDR2 SASEGT. The CDR3 sequence is 16 residues long. The CDR3 spells CASSYMGRGEGDTQYF. For the CDR3, the DNA is TGTGCCAGCTCCTATATGGGCAGGGGCGAGGGAGATACGCAGTATTTT.

This clonotype was counted a few times. The rearrangement links TRBV6-4 to TRBJ2-1; 7 bases fit TRBD2. Trimming at V came to 4 bases and at J to 0 bases, leaving 6 bases not matched to a gene. CDR3 length: 16 residues. From germline, CDR1 is MRHNA and CDR2 SNTAGT. This CDR3 reads CASSVLASSSYNEQFF. The CDR3 coding sequence is TGTGCCAGCAGTGTACTAGCGTCGAGCTCCTACAATGAGCAGTTCTTC.

This clonotype showed up many times. This rearrangement joins TRBV28 to TRBJ1-1; D gene unclear. CDR3 size: 15 residues. The germline gives CDR1 MDHEN, CDR2 SYDVKM. The V end was cut by 6 bases, the J end by 0 bases, with 14 bases between. CDR3 sequence: CASRRPLGMNTEAFF. CDR3 nucleotides: TGTGCCAGCAGAAGACCTCTGGGTATGAACACTGAAGCTTTCTTT.

This clonotype has more than one count but fewer than ten. The CDR3 reads CASSRGLDEKLFF. The CDR3 DNA is TGTGCCAGCTCCCGGGGTTTGGATGAAAAACTGTTTTTT. The chain links TRBV6-1 to TRBJ1-4; no firm D call. The CDR3 covers 13 residues. V shed 8 bases and J shed 6 bases, with 13 bases lying between them. Germline V gives CDR1 MNHNS, CDR2 SASEGT.

This clonotype came up a few times. The chain uses TRBV10-3 and TRBJ2-1; 14 bases are a match to TRBD2. V was pared by 7 bases and J by 8 bases, with 4 bases of the junction left unmatched. The germline CDR1 and CDR2 sequences are ENHRY and SYGVKD. This CDR3 contains 14 residues. The CDR3 here is CAITKGLAGDEQFF. For the CDR3, the DNA is TGTGCCATCACCAAGGGACTAGCGGGGGATGAGCAGTTCTTC.

This clonotype was counted many times. The CDR3 protein is CSARDTSSSYNEQFF. The CDR3 nucleotides are TGCAGTGCTAGAGATACTTCAAGCTCCTACAATGAGCAGTTCTTC. The gene calls are TRBV20-1 and TRBJ2-1; D is ambiguous. This CDR3 spans 15 amino acids. In germline, CDR1 is DFQATT, CDR2 SNEGSKA (reference sequence). V was pared by 0 bases and J by 0 bases, with 9 bases between.

For this clonotype: Relative to the germline gene, one junction end is altered; a read error may explain this. V usage is TRBV7-3 and J usage is TRBJ2-3; 9 bases agree with TRBD1. This CDR3 comprises 14 residues. CDR1 SGHTA and CDR2 FQGTGA come from the germline V gene. DNA of the CDR3: TGTGCCAGCACCCCGGGACAGGGCGCAGATACGCCGTATTTT. It encodes CASTPGQGADTPYF.

This clonotype has at least ten counts. The chain combines TRBV4-1 with TRBJ2-1; 13 bases line up with TRBD2. With V trimmed by 4 bases and J by 8 bases, 11 bases remained unmatched. The CDR3 spans 17 residues. CDR1 is MGHRA, CDR2 YSYEKL, per germline. The CDR3, as DNA: TGCGCCAGCAGCCTGGGGGTGGGGACTAGCGGGGTAGATGAGCAGTTCTTC. Its protein is CASSLGVGTSGVDEQFF.

This clonotype was observed at least ten times. The genes are TRBV5-1 and TRBJ2-3; D is unresolved. CDR1 SGHRS and CDR2 YFSETQ come from the germline V gene. The CDR3 length is 14 residues. With 4 bases removed from V and 3 bases from J, the gap between germline ends came to 12 bases. The CDR3 here is CASSTARSTDTQYF. CDR3 coding DNA: TGCGCCAGCAGCACCGCCCGGTCGACAGATACGCAGTATTTT. The whole variable domain, remainder taken from reference TRBV5-1 and TRBJ2-3, is KAGVTQTPRYLIKTRGQQVTLSCSPISGHRSVSWYQQTPGQGLQFLFEYFSETQRNKGNFPGRFSGRQFSNSRSEMNVSTLELGDSALYLCASSTARSTDTQYFGPGTRLTVL.

The table lists this clonotype with many counts. The chain has TRBV11-2 and TRBJ2-1; 13 bases agree with TRBD2. Trimming took 4 bases from V and 2 from J; bases not matched to a gene: 2. CDR3 length equals 16 residues. The germline gives CDR1 SGHAT, CDR2 FQNNGV. CDR3 residues: CASSSLAGGAYNEQFF. The CDR3 DNA reads TGTGCCAGCAGCTCACTAGCGGGGGGGGCCTACAATGAGCAGTTCTTC.

This clonotype was counted ten times or more. The gene calls are TRBV24-1 and TRBJ2-6; no reliable D call. The germline V gene encodes CDR1 KGHDR and CDR2 SFDVKD. The V end lost 4 bases, the J end lost 0 bases, and 12 bases lay between the germline ends. The CDR3 covers 17 residues. This CDR3 reads CATSEGQVFSGANVLTF. Here the CDR3 DNA reads TGTGCCACCAGTGAAGGGCAGGTCTTCTCTGGGGCCAACGTCCTGACTTTC.